This TCR beta chain was recorded in a study of blood T cell repertoires in COVID-19. Sequencing used immunoSEQ multiplex PCR; TCRdb keeps in-frame clones, though not all of them. In the table there are about 220,000 clones, 80% to 90% of which are singletons. The CDR3 totals 17 residues. CDR1 and CDR2 from the germline V gene are SGHDT and YYEEEE. Unmatched junction bases numbered 7, after V lost 4 bases and J lost 2 bases. This chain connects TRBV5-6 to TRBJ2-1, with 12 bases aligning to TRBD2. Sequencing was carried out using peripheral blood. The sequence derives from a man aged 45-65 years who had recovered from COVID-19. The DNA for the CDR3 is TGTGCCAGCAGCACTCGACTAGCGGGAGTTGCCTACAATGAGCAGTTCTTC. Protein: CASSTRLAGVAYNEQFF.